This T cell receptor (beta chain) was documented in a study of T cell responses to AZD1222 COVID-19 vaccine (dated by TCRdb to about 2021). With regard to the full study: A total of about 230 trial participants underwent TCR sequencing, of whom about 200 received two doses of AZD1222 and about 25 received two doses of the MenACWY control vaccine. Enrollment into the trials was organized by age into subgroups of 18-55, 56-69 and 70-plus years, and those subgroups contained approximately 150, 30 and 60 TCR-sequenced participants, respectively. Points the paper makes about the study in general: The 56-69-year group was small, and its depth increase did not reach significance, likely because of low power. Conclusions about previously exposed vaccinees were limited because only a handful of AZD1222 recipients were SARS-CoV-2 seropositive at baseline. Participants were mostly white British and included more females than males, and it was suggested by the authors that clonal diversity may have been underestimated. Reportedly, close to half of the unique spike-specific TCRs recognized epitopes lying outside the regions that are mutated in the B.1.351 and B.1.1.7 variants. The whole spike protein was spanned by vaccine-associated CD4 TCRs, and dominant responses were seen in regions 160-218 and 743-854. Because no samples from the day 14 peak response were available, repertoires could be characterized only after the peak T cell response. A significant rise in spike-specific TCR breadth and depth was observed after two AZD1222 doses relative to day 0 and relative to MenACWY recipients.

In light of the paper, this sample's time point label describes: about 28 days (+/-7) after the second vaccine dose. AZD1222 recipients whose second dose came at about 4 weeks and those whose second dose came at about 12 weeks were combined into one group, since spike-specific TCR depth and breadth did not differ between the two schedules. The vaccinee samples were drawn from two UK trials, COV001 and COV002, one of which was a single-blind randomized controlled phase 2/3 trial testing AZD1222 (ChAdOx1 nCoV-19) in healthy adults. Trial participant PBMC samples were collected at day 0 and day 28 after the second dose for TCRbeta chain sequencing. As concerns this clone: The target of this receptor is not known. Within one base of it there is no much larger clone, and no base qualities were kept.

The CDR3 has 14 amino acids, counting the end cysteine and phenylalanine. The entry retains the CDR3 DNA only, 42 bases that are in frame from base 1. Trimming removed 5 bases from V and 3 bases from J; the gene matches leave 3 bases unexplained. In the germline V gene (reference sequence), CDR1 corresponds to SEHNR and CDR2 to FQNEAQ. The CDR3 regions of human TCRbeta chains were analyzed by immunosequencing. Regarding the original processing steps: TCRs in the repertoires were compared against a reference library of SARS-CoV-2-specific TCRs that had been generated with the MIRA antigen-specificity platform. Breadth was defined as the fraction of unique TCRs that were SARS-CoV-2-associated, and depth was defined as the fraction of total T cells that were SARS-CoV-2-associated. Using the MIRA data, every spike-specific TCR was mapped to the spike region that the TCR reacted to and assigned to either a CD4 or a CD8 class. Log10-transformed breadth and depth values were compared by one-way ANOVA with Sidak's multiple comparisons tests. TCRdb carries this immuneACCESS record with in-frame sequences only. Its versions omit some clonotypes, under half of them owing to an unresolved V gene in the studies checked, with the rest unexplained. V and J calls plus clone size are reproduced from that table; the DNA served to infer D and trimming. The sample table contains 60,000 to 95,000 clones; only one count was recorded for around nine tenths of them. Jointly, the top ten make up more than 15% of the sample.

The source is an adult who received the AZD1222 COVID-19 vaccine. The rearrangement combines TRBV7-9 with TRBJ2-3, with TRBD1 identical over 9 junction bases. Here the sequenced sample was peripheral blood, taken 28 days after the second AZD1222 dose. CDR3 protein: CASSGTGTTDTQYF. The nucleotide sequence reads TGTGCCAGCAGCGGGACAGGGACAACAGATACGCAGTATTTT.